This entry is about one T cell receptor (beta chain). Its antigen is unknown. These data come from a study of cytomegalovirus exposure and HLA in healthy donors. General study points: Owing to their indistinguishability, certain V segments, notably TRBV6-2 and TRBV6-3, were excluded. Beyond CMV serostatus, there was no information to go on about immune exposure.

The length of the CDR3 is 13 residues. The germline V and J ends were trimmed by 2 bases and 5 bases, with 6 bases remaining between them. Germline loops: CDR1 SGHTA, CDR2 FQGTGA. The PCR had 60 Vbeta and 13 Jbeta primers. Only in-frame clones appear in the TCRdb table, and some are missing; sequencing was by immunoSEQ multiplex PCR. The table lists roughly 170,000 clones, around 75% of them singletons, with 2% to 3% in the top ten. Sequencing was performed on PBMCs. The V gene is TRBV7-3, the J gene TRBJ2-2; no clear D. The clonotype comes from a female donor in good health and CMV-seronegative. Written as DNA, the CDR3 is TGTGCCAGCAGCTTATGGGCAACCGGGGAGCTGTTTTTT. Its translation: CASSLWATGELFF.